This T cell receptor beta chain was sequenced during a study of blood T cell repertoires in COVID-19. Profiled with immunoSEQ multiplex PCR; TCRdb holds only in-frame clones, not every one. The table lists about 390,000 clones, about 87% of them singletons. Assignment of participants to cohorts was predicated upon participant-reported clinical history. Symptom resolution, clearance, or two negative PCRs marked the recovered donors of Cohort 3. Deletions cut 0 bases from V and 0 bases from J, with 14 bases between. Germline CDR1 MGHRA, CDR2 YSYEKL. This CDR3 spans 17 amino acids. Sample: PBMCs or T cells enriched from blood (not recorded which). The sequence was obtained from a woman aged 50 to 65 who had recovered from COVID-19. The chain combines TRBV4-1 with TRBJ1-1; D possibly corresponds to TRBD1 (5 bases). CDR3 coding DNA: TGCGCCAGCAGCCAAGATCTGAGGGGACTAATGAACACTGAAGCTTTCTTT. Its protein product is CASSQDLRGLMNTEAFF.